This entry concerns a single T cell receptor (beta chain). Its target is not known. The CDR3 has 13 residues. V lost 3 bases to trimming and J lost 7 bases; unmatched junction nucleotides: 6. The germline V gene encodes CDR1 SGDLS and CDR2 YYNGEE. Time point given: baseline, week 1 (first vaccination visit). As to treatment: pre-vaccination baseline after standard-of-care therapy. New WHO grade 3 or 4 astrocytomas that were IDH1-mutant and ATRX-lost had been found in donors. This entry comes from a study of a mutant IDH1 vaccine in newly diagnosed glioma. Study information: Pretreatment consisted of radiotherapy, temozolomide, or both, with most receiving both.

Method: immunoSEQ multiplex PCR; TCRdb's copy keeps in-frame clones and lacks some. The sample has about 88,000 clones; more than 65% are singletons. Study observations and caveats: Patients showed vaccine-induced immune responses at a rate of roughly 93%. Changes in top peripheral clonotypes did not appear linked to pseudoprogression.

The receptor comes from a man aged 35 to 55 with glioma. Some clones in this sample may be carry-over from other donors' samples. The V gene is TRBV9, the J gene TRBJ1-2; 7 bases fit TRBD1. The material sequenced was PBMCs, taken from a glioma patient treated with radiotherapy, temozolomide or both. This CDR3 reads CASSAPTGTGYTF. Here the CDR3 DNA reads TGTGCCAGCAGCGCCCCGACAGGGACTGGCTACACCTTC.